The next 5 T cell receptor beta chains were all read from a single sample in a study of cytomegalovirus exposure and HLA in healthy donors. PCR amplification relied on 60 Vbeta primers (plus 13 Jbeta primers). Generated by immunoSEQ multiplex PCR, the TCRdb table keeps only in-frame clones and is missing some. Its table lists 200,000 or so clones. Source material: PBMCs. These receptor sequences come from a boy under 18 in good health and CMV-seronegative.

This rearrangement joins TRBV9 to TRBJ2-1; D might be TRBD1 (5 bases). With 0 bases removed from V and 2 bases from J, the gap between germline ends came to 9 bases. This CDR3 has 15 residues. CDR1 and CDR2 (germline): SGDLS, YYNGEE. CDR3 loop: CASSVEAGPYNEQFF. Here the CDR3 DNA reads TGTGCCAGCAGCGTAGAGGCAGGGCCCTACAATGAGCAGTTCTTC.

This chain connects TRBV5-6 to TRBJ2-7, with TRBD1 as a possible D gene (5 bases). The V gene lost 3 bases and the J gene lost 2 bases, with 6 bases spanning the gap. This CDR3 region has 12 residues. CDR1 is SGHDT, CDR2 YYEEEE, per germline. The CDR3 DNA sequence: TGTGCCAGCAGCTACAGGCCCTACGAGCAGTACTTC. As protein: CASSYRPYEQYF.

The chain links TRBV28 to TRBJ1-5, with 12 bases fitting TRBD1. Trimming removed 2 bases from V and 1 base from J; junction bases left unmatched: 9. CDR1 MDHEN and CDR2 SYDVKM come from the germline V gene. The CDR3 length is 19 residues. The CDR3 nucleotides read TGTGCCAGCAGTTTAACCGGGACAGGGGGCGCGGGAAGCAATCAGCCCCAGCATTTT. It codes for CASSLTGTGGAGSNQPQHF.

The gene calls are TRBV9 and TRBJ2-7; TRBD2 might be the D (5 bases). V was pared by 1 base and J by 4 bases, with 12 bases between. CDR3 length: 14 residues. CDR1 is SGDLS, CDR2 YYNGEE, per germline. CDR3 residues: CASSVSGEVYEQYF. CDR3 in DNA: TGTGCCAGCAGCGTATCCGGGGAAGTATACGAGCAGTACTTC. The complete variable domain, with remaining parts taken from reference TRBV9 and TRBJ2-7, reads DSGVTQTPKHLITATGQRVTLRCSPRSGDLSVYWYQQSLDQGLQFLIQYYNGEERAKGNILERFSAQQFPDLHSELNLSSLELGDSALYFCASSVSGEVYEQYFGPGTRLTVT.

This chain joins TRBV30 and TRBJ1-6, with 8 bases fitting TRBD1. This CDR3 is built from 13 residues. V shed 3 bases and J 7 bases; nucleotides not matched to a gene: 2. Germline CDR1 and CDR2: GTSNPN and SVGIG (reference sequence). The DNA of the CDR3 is TGTGCCTGGAGAGGACAGGGAAATTCACCCCTCCACTTT. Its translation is CAWRGQGNSPLHF.